A single sample is the source of the 14 T cell receptor beta chains below, sequenced in a study of blood T cell repertoires in COVID-19. Method: immunoSEQ multiplex PCR; TCRdb's copy keeps in-frame clones and lacks some. The sample shows 75,000 to 90,000 clones, about 90% of them seen only once. Sample: peripheral blood. These receptors all come from an older man with acute or convalescent COVID-19.

This clone has a single count. J is TRBJ1-2 and V is TRBV12-3 or TRBV12-4, with no clear D. This CDR3 region has 12 residues. The germline V and J ends were trimmed by 7 bases and 2 bases, with 8 bases remaining between them. In DNA, the CDR3 is TGTGCCAGCACGAGGGAGAACTATGGCTACACCTTC. It codes for CASTRENYGYTF.

This clone was seen a single time. The rearrangement links TRBV11-3 to TRBJ2-5, with 9 bases identical to TRBD2. The CDR3 covers 16 residues. Trimming took 1 base from V and 3 from J; bases not matched to a gene: 6. CDR1 is SGHNT and CDR2 is YENEEA in the germline V gene. The chain's CDR3 is CASSLGSVAGEETQYF. The CDR3 DNA reads as TGTGCCAGCAGCTTAGGGTCGGTAGCGGGAGAAGAGACCCAGTACTTC.

This chain uses TRBV4-2 with TRBJ1-2, with TRBD1 matching 10 bases. Unmatched junction bases numbered 9, after V lost 3 bases and J lost 8 bases. This CDR3 is 15 amino acids long. Per the germline V gene, CDR1 is LGHNA and CDR2 is YNFKEQ. CDR3 DNA sequence: TGTGCCAGCAGCCATCCCGGGACAGGGGATCCAGGCTACACCTTC. Residues: CASSHPGTGDPGYTF.

The chain employs TRBV7-2 and TRBJ2-7; 8 positions match TRBD2. CDR1 is SGHTA and CDR2 is FQGNSA in the germline V gene. CDR3 size: 15 residues. Unmatched junction bases numbered 8, after V lost 4 bases and J lost 3 bases. The CDR3 here is CASSWITSGYYEQYF. DNA of the CDR3: TGTGCCAGCAGCTGGATAACTAGCGGATACTACGAGCAGTACTTC.

This clone was found once. The CDR3 spells CASSFLQGGKETQYF. The CDR3 DNA follows: TGTGCCAGCAGTTTCTTACAGGGGGGCAAGGAGACCCAGTACTTC. J is TRBJ2-5 and V is TRBV28, with 8 bases fitting TRBD1. The CDR3 sequence is 15 residues long. The V gene end was trimmed by 3 bases and the J gene end by 5 bases; junction bases not matched to a gene: 8. CDR1 is MDHEN and CDR2 is SYDVKM in the germline V gene.

The V and J genes are TRBV19 and TRBJ1-1, with D perhaps matching TRBD1 (6 bases). V gave up 5 bases and J gave up 2 bases, with 15 bases separating them. The CDR3 consists of 15 residues. Germline CDR1 LNHDA, CDR2 SQIVND (reference sequence). The CDR3 protein is CASSLWSGVNTEAFF. The DNA for the CDR3 is TGTGCCAGTAGTCTGTGGTCAGGGGTAAACACTGAAGCTTTCTTT.

V usage is TRBV2 and J usage is TRBJ2-5; D unresolved. Looked up from germline, CDR1 is SNHLY and CDR2 is FYNNEI. The CDR3 loop spans 12 amino acids. The ends were cut back, 6 bases at V and 1 base at J, with 6 bases in the middle. The CDR3 reads CASRQSQETQYF. The CDR3 coding sequence is TGTGCCAGCAGACAGTCCCAAGAGACCCAGTACTTC. The full variable domain, completed using reference TRBV2 and TRBJ2-5, is EPEVTQTPSHQVTQMGQEVILRCVPISNHLYFYWYRQILGQKVEFLVSFYNNEISEKSEIFDDQFSVERPDGSNFTLKIRSTKLEDSAMYFCASRQSQETQYFGPGTRLLVL.

This chain connects TRBV6-8 to TRBJ1-2, with D tentatively TRBD1 (6 bases). V lost 10 bases, J lost 6 bases, and 18 bases lay in between. The CDR3 totals 13 residues. The V gene's germline CDR1 is MNHGY and CDR2 SAAAGT. CDR3: CAKSRGGRNGYTF. The CDR3 DNA reads as TGTGCCAAGAGTAGGGGGGGCAGGAATGGCTACACCTTC.

This clone was counted only a few times. V gene TRBV5-4 combines with J gene TRBJ2-5, with D maybe TRBD1 (5 bases). The V end lost 0 bases, the J end lost 6 bases, and 12 bases lay between the germline ends. The germline CDR1 and CDR2 sequences are SGHNT and YYREEE (reference sequence). The CDR3 has 14 amino acids. The CDR3 is CASSLARAVQTQYF. The CDR3 DNA is TGTGCCAGCAGCTTGGCCAGGGCGGTACAGACCCAGTACTTC. Drawing the rest from reference TRBV5-4 and TRBJ2-5, the complete variable domain is ETGVTQSPTHLIKTRGQQVTLRCSSQSGHNTVSWYQQALGQGPQFIFQYYREEENGRGNFPPRFSGLQFPNYSSELNVNALELDDSALYLCASSLARAVQTQYFGPGTRLLVL.

This rearrangement joins TRBV7-7 to TRBJ1-3; 7 bases are shared with TRBD1. CDR1 and CDR2 from the germline V gene are SSHAT and FNYEAQ (reference sequence). The CDR3 is 17 amino acids. Trimming removed 3 bases from V and 0 bases from J; junction bases left unmatched: 8. The CDR3 sequence: CASSLASTGVSGNTIYF. CDR3 coding DNA: TGTGCCAGCAGCTTGGCCTCTACAGGGGTCTCTGGAAACACCATATATTTT. The whole variable domain, remainder taken from reference TRBV7-7 and TRBJ1-3, is GAGVSQSPRYKVTKRGQDVTLRCDPISSHATLYWYQQALGQGPEFLTYFNYEAQPDKSGLPSDRFSAERPEGSISTLTIQRTEQRDSAMYRCASSLASTGVSGNTIYFGEGSWLTVV.

V gene TRBV11-1 combines with J gene TRBJ2-1; D perhaps matches TRBD2 (5 bases). This CDR3 region has 15 residues. CDR1 is SGHAT and CDR2 is FQDESV in the germline V gene (reference sequence). Trimming pared 3 bases from V and 2 bases from J, leaving 11 bases between. The CDR3 region has the DNA TGTGCCAGCAGCTTGTCCAGCGGAGCCTACAATGAGCAGTTCTTC. Its protein is CASSLSSGAYNEQFF.

The chain couples TRBV7-9 to TRBJ1-5; 10 bases match TRBD1. V shed 5 bases and J 7 bases; nucleotides not matched to a gene: 5. This CDR3 region has 14 residues. Germline values: CDR1 SEHNR, CDR2 FQNEAQ (reference sequence). Here the CDR3 DNA reads TGTGCCAGCAGCCTTGGACAGGGGGGACAGCCCCAGCATTTT. Residues: CASSLGQGGQPQHF. The full variable domain, completed using reference TRBV7-9 and TRBJ1-5, is DTGVSQNPRHKITKRGQNVTFRCDPISEHNRLYWYRQTLGQGPEFLTYFQNEAQLEKSRLLSDRFSAERPKGSFSTLEIQRTEQGDSAMYLCASSLGQGGQPQHFGDGTRLSIL.

The CDR3 coding sequence is TGTGCCATCAGGACCGGGACTGCGACCTACGAGCAGTACTTC. Protein product: CAIRTGTATYEQYF. The genes are TRBV10-3 and TRBJ2-7, with a possible D match to TRBD2 (6 bases). The CDR3 consists of 14 residues. Deletions cut 6 bases from V and 2 bases from J, with 14 bases between. Germline V lookup: CDR1 ENHRY, CDR2 SYGVKD.

This clone turned up a few times. The V and J genes are TRBV5-1 and TRBJ1-6, with unresolved D. With 9 bases removed from V and 10 bases from J, the gap between germline ends came to 17 bases. CDR3 length equals 13 residues. Germline values: CDR1 SGHRS, CDR2 YFSETQ. CDR3 sequence (DNA): TGCGCCACCTCGATAGCGTCGGGGTCACCCCTCCACTTT. This encodes CATSIASGSPLHF.